These 17 T cell receptor beta chains share one sample of origin, sequenced in a study of cytomegalovirus exposure and HLA in healthy donors. The PCR had 60 Vbeta and 13 Jbeta primers. Libraries were prepared by immunoSEQ multiplex PCR; TCRdb keeps only in-frame clonotypes and omits some of them. The sample has about 200,000 clones, 80% to 90% seen once. The specimen sequenced was PBMCs. All receptors derive from a woman aged 30 to 39 in good health and CMV-seronegative.

The rearrangement links TRBV5-1 to TRBJ1-2, with TRBD1 matching 7 bases. J gave up 7 bases and V 3 bases, and 6 bases lay outside the gene matches. The CDR3 contains 13 residues. Germline V gene lookup returns CDR1 SGHRS and CDR2 YFSETQ. CDR3 loop: CASSSRTGRGYTF. The CDR3 coding sequence is TGCGCCAGCAGCTCGCGGACAGGCCGTGGCTACACCTTC.

The gene calls are TRBV5-1 and TRBJ2-4; perhaps TRBD1 as D (5 bases). V lost 0 bases and J 3 bases, leaving 13 bases between the germline ends. Germline lookup yields CDR1 SGHRS and CDR2 YFSETQ. The CDR3 runs 16 residues. For the CDR3, the DNA is TGCGCCAGCAGCTTGGCCGGCAGGGTGGGCAAAAACATTCAGTACTTC. Translating it yields CASSLAGRVGKNIQYF.

A remark on this clone: The junction shows a germline mismatch at one end, possibly a read error. This chain uses TRBV7-9 with TRBJ2-7, with D possibly matching TRBD2 (5 bases). CDR3 size: 14 residues. CDR1 is SEHNR, CDR2 FQNEAQ, per germline (reference sequence). The CDR3 sequence is CASSSSGPSSEQYF. The CDR3 DNA reads TGTGCCAGCAGCTCAAGCGGACCGTCCTCCGAGCAGTACTTC.

The chain recombines TRBV15 with TRBJ2-1, with 13 bases matching TRBD2. V trimming: 6 bases; J trimming: 6 bases; junction bases outside the gene matches: 8. CDR1 and CDR2 from the germline V gene are LNHNV and YYDKDF (reference sequence). The CDR3 consists of 16 residues. CDR3 loop: CATRPYGTSGINEQFF. CDR3 DNA sequence: TGTGCCACCAGGCCCTACGGGACTAGCGGGATCAATGAGCAGTTCTTC.

J is TRBJ2-5 and V is TRBV7-9; TRBD1 matches 7 bases. Near its end, the DNA agrees better with TRBJ2-7, so the J call may be wrong. The germline gives CDR1 SEHNR, CDR2 FQNEAQ (reference sequence). The CDR3 is made up of 16 amino acids. CDR3 sequence: CASSYGSTGSAYEQYF. CDR3 sequence (DNA): TGTGCCAGCAGCTACGGTTCGACAGGGTCCGCCTACGAGCAGTACTTC.

The chain carries TRBV7-9 and TRBJ2-3; 7 bases are shared with TRBD1. V trimming: 0 bases; J trimming: 3 bases; junction bases outside the gene matches: 6. The CDR3 sequence is 16 residues long. Germline V gives CDR1 SEHNR, CDR2 FQNEAQ (reference sequence). CDR3 coding DNA: TGTGCCAGCAGCTTAGCTATGACAGGGTTAACAGATACGCAGTATTTT. This encodes CASSLAMTGLTDTQYF.

This chain links TRBV7-9 with TRBJ2-3; D call uncertain. CDR3 length: 13 residues. V was shortened by 4 bases and J by 14 bases, with 19 bases between the two germline ends. CDR1 is SEHNR, CDR2 FQNEAQ, per germline (reference sequence). The CDR3 nucleotides read TGTGCCAGCAGCTCCTCCCGTGGCCGTCAAATGTATTTT. This gives the protein CASSSSRGRQMYF.

This rearrangement joins TRBV6-1 to TRBJ2-7; D is unresolved. This CDR3 has 13 residues. The V end was cut by 6 bases, the J end by 2 bases, with 11 bases between. Germline V gene data show CDR1 as MNHNS and CDR2 as SASEGT. CDR3 coding DNA: TGTGCCAGCAGGAGGTCTTTCGCCTACGAGCAGTACTTC. Protein sequence: CASRRSFAYEQYF.

The rearrangement uses TRBV6-1 and TRBJ2-7, with TRBD1 identical over 9 bases. The CDR3 totals 18 residues. Germline V CDR1 and CDR2: MNHNS, SASEGT. V lost 3 bases, J lost 4 bases, and 16 bases stayed unmatched. CDR3 in amino acids: CASSDQPGQGIFWYEQYF. The CDR3 DNA is TGTGCCAGCAGTGACCAGCCCGGACAGGGGATTTTTTGGTACGAGCAGTACTTC.

A single count supports this clone. The CDR3 nucleotides read TGTGCCAGCAGTTACAGCGGGAGGGCCGACGGGGAGCTGTTTTTT. It yields the protein CASSYSGRADGELFF. The genes are TRBV6-6 and TRBJ2-2; 10 bases agree with TRBD2. The junction had 4 bases not matched to a gene; V was cut back by 2 bases and J by 7 bases. This CDR3 comprises 15 residues. Germline V lookup: CDR1 MNHNY, CDR2 SVGAGI (reference sequence).

V and J are TRBV25-1 and TRBJ2-7; 11 positions agree with TRBD1. The germline CDR1 and CDR2 sequences are MGHDK and SYGVNS. J gave up 3 bases and V 10 bases, and 11 bases lay outside the gene matches. The CDR3 totals 15 residues. The CDR3 protein is CANSTYGTGGYEQYF. CDR3 DNA: TGTGCCAACAGCACCTACGGGACAGGGGGCTACGAGCAGTACTTC.

The V call is TRBV4-2, the J call TRBJ2-1; no reliable D call. Germline V lookup: CDR1 LGHNA, CDR2 YNFKEQ. The V end lost 3 bases, the J end lost 7 bases, and 22 bases lay between the germline ends. The CDR3 is 17 amino acids. CDR3 DNA sequence: TGTGCCAGCAGCCACCCGGATGGGCAGGCCTTCGGTAATGAGCAGTTCTTC. This sequence encodes CASSHPDGQAFGNEQFF.

To note about this clone: A junction boundary mismatches the germline segment, possibly from a read error. The J gene is TRBJ2-3, the V gene TRBV5-5; the D gene could be TRBD1 or TRBD2 (7 bases each). Germline V gene sequence: CDR1 SGHKS, CDR2 YYEKEE (reference sequence). The CDR3 runs to 16 residues. CDR3 residues: CASRLGGGISTDTQYF. CDR3 nucleotides: TGTGCCAGCAGGTTGGGAGGGGGCATCAGCACAGATACGCAGTATTTT.

V gene TRBV18 combines with J gene TRBJ2-3; 12 bases are a match to TRBD2. Germline loops: CDR1 KGHSH, CDR2 LQKENI. The CDR3 covers 16 residues. V was clipped by 3 bases and J by 4 bases; unmatched bases: 5. The CDR3 spells CASSPETSGSADTQYF. The DNA for the CDR3 is TGTGCCAGCTCACCGGAGACTAGCGGGAGTGCAGATACGCAGTATTTT.

The chain recombines TRBV5-1 with TRBJ1-1; D remains ambiguous. This CDR3 is 14 amino acids long. The V end was cut by 3 bases, the J end by 5 bases, with 14 bases between. CDR1 is SGHRS, CDR2 YFSETQ, per germline. CDR3 in DNA: TGCGCCAGCAGCTCGGCGGGGTCTAGGACTGAAGCTTTCTTT. This gives the protein CASSSAGSRTEAFF.

This clone occurred a few times. V is TRBV7-2 and J is TRBJ2-7; 9 bases are shared with TRBD2. V lost 5 bases, J lost 3 bases, and 8 bases stayed unmatched. Germline V gene lookup returns CDR1 SGHTA and CDR2 FQGNSA. CDR3 length: 15 amino acids. CDR3 amino acids: CASSGSSGMNYEQYF. The CDR3 DNA reads TGTGCCAGCAGCGGCTCTAGCGGGATGAACTACGAGCAGTACTTC.

The gene calls are TRBV29-1 and TRBJ1-1, with 9 bases fitting TRBD1. CDR1 SQVTM and CDR2 ANQGSEA come from the germline V gene. With V trimmed by 2 bases and J by 6 bases, 7 bases remained unmatched. There are 14 residues in the CDR3. CDR3 nucleotide sequence: TGCAGCGTTGAACCCTGGGACAGGGATGCTGAAGCTTTCTTT. It yields the protein CSVEPWDRDAEAFF. Full variable domain (outside the CDR3, taken from reference TRBV29-1 and TRBJ1-1): SAVISQKPSRDICQRGTSLTIQCQVDSQVTMMFWYRQQPGQSLTLIATANQGSEATYESGFVIDKFPISRPNLTFSTLTVSNMSPEDSSIYLCSVEPWDRDAEAFFGQGTRLTVV.